This entry lists 12 T cell receptor beta chains sequenced from one sample in a study of T cells in Graves' hyperthyroidism and ophthalmopathy. The source material, RNA transcripts, was used to amplify TCR beta CDR3 regions. Researchers ran a first-round RT-PCR on the TCR CDR3 using the HTBI primer set. TCRdb re-called the multiplex PCR reads through MiXCR, storing one row per CDR3 protein. The data show 650,000 to 800,000 distinct CDR3 sequences, about 45% seen once. The sequenced sample was peripheral blood or thyroid tissue (not recorded which). The receptors stem from an adult man with Graves' disease, either hyperthyroidism or ophthalmopathy (not recorded which).

This clonotype has more than one count but fewer than ten. J is TRBJ2-5 and V is TRBV20-1; D uncertain. Trimming shortened V by 4 bases and J by 5 bases, and 8 bases separated the two germline ends. Germline V gives CDR1 DFQATT, CDR2 SNEGSKA (reference sequence). This CDR3 has 11 amino acids. The CDR3 reads CSANWLETQYF. CDR3 DNA sequence: TGCAGTGCTAACTGGCTGGAGACCCAGTACTTC.

This clonotype was recorded many times. This sequence joins TRBV20-1 and TRBJ2-7, with 11 bases lining up with TRBD1. Looked up from germline, CDR1 is DFQATT and CDR2 is SNEGSKA (reference sequence). The CDR3 covers 13 residues. V dropped 3 bases and J dropped 3; count of bases not matched to a gene: 1. DNA of the CDR3: TGCAGTGCTAGGGGACAGGGGGGCTACGAGCAGTACTTC. Translation gives CSARGQGGYEQYF.

The chain links TRBV10-3 to TRBJ1-2, with D hard to call. This CDR3 is built from 13 residues. With 8 bases removed from V and 3 bases from J, the gap between germline ends came to 13 bases. CDR1 ENHRY and CDR2 SYGVKD come from the germline V gene. Written as DNA, the CDR3 is TGTGCCATCCAAGTAGGTTCTGACTATGGCTACACCTTC. Translating gives CAIQVGSDYGYTF.

This clonotype came up a few times. The chain has TRBV10-3 and TRBJ2-5, with D uncertain. The CDR3 sequence is 13 residues long. V lost 10 bases to trimming and J lost 2 bases, with 14 bases between them. Germline loops: CDR1 ENHRY, CDR2 SYGVKD. The CDR3 DNA follows: TGTGCCAGTAATGGACCGAGTCAAGAGACCCAGTACTTC. It encodes CASNGPSQETQYF.

The CDR3 nucleotides are TGCAGTGCCAATGCAGGGGCTTTCTTT. Its translation: CSANAGAFF. This chain links TRBV20-1 with TRBJ1-1; TRBD1 is a possible D gene (5 bases). Trimming took 6 bases from V and 11 from J, leaving 10 bases between them. The germline CDR1 and CDR2 sequences are DFQATT and SNEGSKA (reference sequence). The length of the CDR3 is 9 residues.

On this clonotype itself: The missing conserved phenylalanine or tryptophan at the end of this CDR3 makes a read error likely. The DNA for the CDR3 is TGCAGTGCTGGCGGGGGGGCTGGATATAGCAATCAGCCCCAGCATCTT. This encodes CSAGGGAGYSNQPQHL. The gene calls are TRBV20-1 and TRBJ1-5, with D tentatively TRBD1 (6 bases). The V end lost 5 bases, the J end lost 0 bases, and 17 bases lay between the germline ends. Per the germline V gene, CDR1 is DFQATT and CDR2 is SNEGSKA (reference sequence). The CDR3 has 16 amino acids.

This clonotype has ten or more counts. The chain uses TRBV14 and TRBJ2-7; 9 bases are shared with TRBD2. Unmatched junction bases numbered 7, after V lost 3 bases and J lost 4 bases. The CDR3 runs to 15 residues. Germline loops: CDR1 SGHDN, CDR2 FVKESK. This chain's CDR3 is CASSHGSGRIYEQYF. The CDR3 DNA is TGTGCCAGCAGCCATGGTAGCGGGAGAATTTACGAGCAGTACTTC.

This clonotype was recorded many times. This chain joins TRBV29-1 and TRBJ1-1, with D unclear. Trimming took 0 bases from V and 3 from J, leaving 2 bases between them. Germline V CDR1 and CDR2: SQVTM, ANQGSEA. The CDR3 extends over 11 amino acids. The CDR3 DNA reads TGCAGCGTTGAAGATTACACTGAAGCTTTCTTT. It codes for CSVEDYTEAFF.

This clonotype was seen repeatedly, ten times or more. The gene calls are TRBV7-6 and TRBJ1-2; D might be TRBD1 (5 bases). The CDR3 is made up of 14 amino acids. Germline-derived CDR1 and CDR2 are SGHVS and FNYEAQ. V lost 1 base and J lost 2, with 8 bases in between. The CDR3 DNA is TGTGCCAGCAGCTTAGGCGCAGGGAACTATGGCTACACCTTC. Protein product: CASSLGAGNYGYTF.

The rearrangement joins TRBV2 to TRBJ2-5, with 13 bases identical to TRBD2. V was pared by 5 bases and J by 5 bases, with 5 bases of the junction left unmatched. CDR1 SNHLY and CDR2 FYNNEI come from the germline V gene. There are 15 residues in the CDR3. The CDR3 nucleotides are TGTGCCAGCAGTACTAGCGGGGGGGCCACGGAGACCCAGTACTTC. Its protein is CASSTSGGATETQYF.

The genes are TRBV29-1 and TRBJ2-7; tentative D call: TRBD1 (6 bases). V shed 5 bases and J shed 4 bases, with 18 bases lying between them. CDR3 size: 14 residues. In germline, CDR1 is SQVTM, CDR2 ANQGSEA. The CDR3 DNA is TGCAGCGTTTGGATGGGGACACGGAATTACGAGCAGTACTTC. Protein product: CSVWMGTRNYEQYF.

At least ten counts were recorded for this clonotype. Germline is not matched at one junction end, which may reflect a read error. The chain has TRBV10-3 and TRBJ1-6; D is unclear. CDR3 size: 13 residues. Germline V gene lookup returns CDR1 ENHRY and CDR2 SYGVKD. CDR3 sequence reads: CASSELRNSPLHF. The CDR3 DNA reads TGTGCCAGCAGTGAACTCCGGAATTCACCCCTCCACTTT.